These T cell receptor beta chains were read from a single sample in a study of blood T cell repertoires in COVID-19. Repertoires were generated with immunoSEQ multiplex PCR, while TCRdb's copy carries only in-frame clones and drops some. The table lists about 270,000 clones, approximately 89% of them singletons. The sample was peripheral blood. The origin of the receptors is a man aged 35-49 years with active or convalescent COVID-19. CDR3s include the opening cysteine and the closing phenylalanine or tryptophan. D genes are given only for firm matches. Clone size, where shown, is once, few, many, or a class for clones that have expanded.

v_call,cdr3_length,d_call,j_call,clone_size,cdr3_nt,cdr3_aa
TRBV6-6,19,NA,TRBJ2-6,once,TGTGCCAGCAGTCCCTCGACCGCCCGAGGGGGAGCTGGGGCCAACGTCCTGACTTTC,CASSPSTARGGAGANVLTF
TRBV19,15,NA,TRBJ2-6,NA,TGTGCCAGTAACCCTGACTACTCTGGGGCCAACGTCCTGACTTTC,CASNPDYSGANVLTF
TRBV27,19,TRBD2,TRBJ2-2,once,TGTGCCAGCAGTCCACTACGAGCGGGAGGGCCTCGGAGCACCGGGGAGCTGTTTTTT,CASSPLRAGGPRSTGELFF
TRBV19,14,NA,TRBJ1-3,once,TGTGCCAGTATGATAGGGGATCCTGGAAACACCATATATTTT,CASMIGDPGNTIYF
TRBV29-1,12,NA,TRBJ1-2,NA,TGCAGCGTTGACTCCGGAGTCTATGGCTACACCTTC,CSVDSGVYGYTF
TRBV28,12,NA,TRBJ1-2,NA,TGTGCCAGCAGTTTCAATAACTATGGCTACACCTTC,CASSFNNYGYTF
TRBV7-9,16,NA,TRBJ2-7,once,TGTGCCAGCAGCTTCTCAGGACACATCTCGGGCTACGAGCAGTACTTC,CASSFSGHISGYEQYF
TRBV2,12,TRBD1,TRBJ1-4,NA,TGTGCCAGCGTTCGGACAGGGGAAAAACTGTTTTTT,CASVRTGEKLFF
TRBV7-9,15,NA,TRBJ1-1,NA,TGTGCCAGCAGCTCGCAAGACAGGTTGAACACTGAAGCTTTCTTT,CASSSQDRLNTEAFF
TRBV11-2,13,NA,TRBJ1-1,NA,TGTGCCAGCAGCTTCTACGTTAACACTGAAGCTTTCTTT,CASSFYVNTEAFF
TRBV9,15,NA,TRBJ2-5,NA,TGTGCCAGCAGCGTAGCAGGTAGCGTCCAAGAGACCCAGTACTTC,CASSVAGSVQETQYF
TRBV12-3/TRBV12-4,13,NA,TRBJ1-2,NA,TGTGCCAGCAGGGGAGGGGCGAACTATGGCTACACCTTC,CASRGGANYGYTF
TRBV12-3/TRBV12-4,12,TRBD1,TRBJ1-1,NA,TGTGCCAGCAGTTCAGGACAGGGTAAAGCTTTCTTT,CASSSGQGKAFF
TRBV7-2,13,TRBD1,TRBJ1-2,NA,TGTGCCAGCAGACTGACAGGGAGTAATGGCTACACCTTC,CASRLTGSNGYTF
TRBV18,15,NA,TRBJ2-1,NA,TGTGCCAGCTCCCCTATTACAGGCTCCTACAATGAGCAGTTCTTC,CASSPITGSYNEQFF
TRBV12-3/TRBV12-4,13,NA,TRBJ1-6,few,TGTGCCAGCAGTAGGGACACCCCGGTAACCCTCCACTTT,CASSRDTPVTLHF
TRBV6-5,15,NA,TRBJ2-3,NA,TGTGCCAGCAGTTACTCAGGGGCTTTCGCAGATACGCAGTATTTT,CASSYSGAFADTQYF
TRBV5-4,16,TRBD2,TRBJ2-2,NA,TGTGCCAGCAGCTTTCCCGGGACTAGCGGCACCGGGGAGCTGTTTTTT,CASSFPGTSGTGELFF
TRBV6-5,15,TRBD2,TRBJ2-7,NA,TGTGCCAGCATAACGGCCGTAGCGGGAGGGAATGAGCAGTACTTC,CASITAVAGGNEQYF
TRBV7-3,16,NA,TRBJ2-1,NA,TGTGCCAGCAGCTTAGGCCCTGCCCAGACGGGCAATGAGCAGTTCTTC,CASSLGPAQTGNEQFF
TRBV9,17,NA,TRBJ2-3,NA,TGTGCCAGCAGCGATCCTCCAGGGACATACCACACAGATACGCAGTATTTT,CASSDPPGTYHTDTQYF
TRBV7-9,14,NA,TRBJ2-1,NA,TGTGCCAGCAGCTTAGTACAGGGCTACAATGAGCAGTTCTTC,CASSLVQGYNEQFF
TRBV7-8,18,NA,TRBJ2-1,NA,TGTGCCAGCAGCTTAGTGACAGAGCCGGGACTCAGCTACAATGAGCAGTTCTTC,CASSLVTEPGLSYNEQFF
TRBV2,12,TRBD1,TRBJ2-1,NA,TGTGCCAGCAATAGGGGACAGCGAGAGCAGTTCTTC,CASNRGQREQFF
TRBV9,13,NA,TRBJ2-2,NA,TGTGCCAGCAGCGTACGTCGCACCGGGGAGCTGTTTTTT,CASSVRRTGELFF
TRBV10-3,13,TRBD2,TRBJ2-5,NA,TGTGCCATCACGCGGGAGGCCGGGGAGACCCAGTACTTC,CAITREAGETQYF
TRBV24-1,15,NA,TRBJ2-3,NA,TGTGCCACCAGTGATCCGGACAGTCCTAGGGATACGCAGTATTTT,CATSDPDSPRDTQYF
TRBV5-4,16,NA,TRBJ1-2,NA,TGTGCCAGCAGCTTGGATTCTGGGCAGGGGAACTATGGCTACACCTTC,CASSLDSGQGNYGYTF
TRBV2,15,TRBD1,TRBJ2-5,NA,TGTGCCAGCAATTTACAGGGGGTCGGGTCTGAGACCCAGTACTTC,CASNLQGVGSETQYF
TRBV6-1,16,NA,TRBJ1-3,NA,TGTGCCAGCAGTGCGTTCCTCCGAGGCTCTGGAAACACCATATATTTT,CASSAFLRGSGNTIYF
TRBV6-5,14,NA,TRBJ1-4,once,TGTGCCAGCAGGGAGCGGGGGAAGAGCGAAAAACTGTTTTTT,CASRERGKSEKLFF
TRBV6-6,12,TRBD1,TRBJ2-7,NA,TGTGCCAGCAGCCGACAGGGTAACGAGCAGTACTTC,CASSRQGNEQYF
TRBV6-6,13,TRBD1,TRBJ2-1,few,TGTGCCTGCCGGGACAGGGTTTTAGGGGAGCAGTTCTTC,CACRDRVLGEQFF
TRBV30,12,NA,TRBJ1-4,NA,TGTGCCTGGACGGGACATGGGGAAAAACTGTTTTTT,CAWTGHGEKLFF
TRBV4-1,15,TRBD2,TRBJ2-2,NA,TGCGCCAGCAGCCTTAGCGGGGGGTCCACCGGGGAGCTGTTTTTT,CASSLSGGSTGELFF
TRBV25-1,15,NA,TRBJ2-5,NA,TGTGCCAGCAGTGTAGGTCAACTATCTCGGGAGACCCAGTACTTC,CASSVGQLSRETQYF
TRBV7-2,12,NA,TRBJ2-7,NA,TGTGCCAGCAGCTCTTACCTCAGCGAGCAGTACTTC,CASSSYLSEQYF
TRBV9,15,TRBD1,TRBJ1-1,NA,TGTGCCAGCAGCGCGGGGCAGGGGGGTGGCACTGAAGCTTTCTTT,CASSAGQGGGTEAFF
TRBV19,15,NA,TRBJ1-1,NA,TGTGCCAGTAAGGGGCACGGGTTCATGAACACTGAAGCTTTCTTT,CASKGHGFMNTEAFF
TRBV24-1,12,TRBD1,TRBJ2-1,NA,TGTGCCACCGGTGACAGGGGTGAAGAGCAGTTCTTC,CATGDRGEEQFF
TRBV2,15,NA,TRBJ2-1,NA,TGTGCCAGCAGTGATGGGAGAAGCTCCTACAATGAGCAGTTCTTC,CASSDGRSSYNEQFF
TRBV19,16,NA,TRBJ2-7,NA,TGTGCCAGTAGTCCCCAGCCGGGACTCCAAAAGATCGAGCAGTACTTC,CASSPQPGLQKIEQYF
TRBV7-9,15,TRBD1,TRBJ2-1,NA,TGTGCCAGCATCCTCCAGGGGGAGTCTTACAATGAGCAGTTCTTC,CASILQGESYNEQFF
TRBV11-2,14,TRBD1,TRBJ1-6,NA,TGTGCCAGCAGCTCGACGGACAGGGGCTCACCCCTCCACTTT,CASSSTDRGSPLHF
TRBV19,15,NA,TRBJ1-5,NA,TGTGCCAGTACCTCCATAGAGACTGGGAATCAGCCCCAGCATTTT,CASTSIETGNQPQHF
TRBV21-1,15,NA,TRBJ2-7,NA,TGTGCCAGCAGCGCTGGCGGAGGGAGCTCCTACGAGCAGTACTTC,CASSAGGGSSYEQYF
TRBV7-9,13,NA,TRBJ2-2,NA,TGTGCCGTCGTAGTCAGGGACACCGGGGAGCTGTTTTTT,CAVVVRDTGELFF
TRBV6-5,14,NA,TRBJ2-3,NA,TGTGCCAGCAGACCACCCCTAGACTCAGATACGCAGTATTTT,CASRPPLDSDTQYF
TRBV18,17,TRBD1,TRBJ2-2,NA,TGTGCCAGCTCACCAATTGCGGACAGGGGAATAATCGGGGAGCTGTTTTTT,CASSPIADRGIIGELFF